The T cell receptor beta chain under discussion was sequenced for a study of T-cell reconstitution after alpha-beta-depleted transplantation in children. Findings and caveats of the study: For some patients, TCRbeta diversity was high at day 60 because of recipient T cells and thymic progenitors that survived. T-cell counts and diversity were attributed mostly to newly produced T cells one year after transplant. In patients about two months after transplant, alpha-beta T cells reportedly arose from several hundred expanded graft clones.

The CDR3 length is 13 residues. Germline-derived CDR1 and CDR2 are SQVTM and ANQGSEA. Trimming shortened V by 7 bases and J by 5 bases, and 18 bases separated the two germline ends. This clonotype was seen a few times. Its specificity is not known. Unique molecular identifiers featured in how the TCRbeta library was prepared. TCRdb passed the PCR reads through MiXCR, listing each CDR3 protein once. The data contain hundreds of thousands of distinct CDR3 sequences, 15% to 20% of them singletons. The source was PBMCs, mostly from graft donor cells, collected 360 days after TCRalphabeta/CD19-depleted stem cell transplant. The receptor comes from a boy younger than two who had a stem cell transplant for Wiskott-Aldrich syndrome, so the T cells may come from the graft donor. V gene TRBV29-1 combines with J gene TRBJ2-7; a weak D match, TRBD1 (6 bases). The CDR3, as DNA: TGCAGCGCTTCAACAGGGTTCTATGACGAGCAGTACTTC. This codes for CSASTGFYDEQYF.